These T cell receptor beta chains were read from a single sample in a study of blood T cell repertoires in COVID-19. Measured with immunoSEQ multiplex PCR; TCRdb has only the in-frame clones, and not every one. The table shows around 100,000 clones, with 85% to 90% occurring only once. Sequencing was performed on peripheral blood. The receptors derive from a human donor in a cohort sampled during active COVID-19. Both conserved end residues are part of each CDR3. Fields, in order: CDR3 length, J gene, D gene, clone size, V gene, CDR3 DNA, CDR3 protein. A D gene is named only where the DNA matches it firmly. Expanded clones are given a class, and other clones once, few, many or no size at all.

18,TRBJ2-7,TRBD2,once,TRBV4-1,TGCGCCAGCAGCCCTTACGGACTAGCGGGAGGCTTTGGTTACGAGCAGTACTTC,CASSPYGLAGGFGYEQYF
14,TRBJ2-2,NA,NA,TRBV2,TGTGCCAGCAGAGGAGGGATCAACACCGGGGAGCTGTTTTTT,CASRGGINTGELFF
14,TRBJ2-5,TRBD1,once,TRBV14,TGTGCCAGCAGCCACGGACAGGGAGGAGAGACCCAGTACTTC,CASSHGQGGETQYF
15,TRBJ1-5,NA,NA,TRBV6-2/TRBV6-3,TGTGCCAGCAGTTTGGCGGGGGCTAGCAATCAGCCCCAGCATTTT,CASSLAGASNQPQHF
16,TRBJ2-5,TRBD2,NA,TRBV2,TGTGCCAGCATCCGGGGCTGGACTAGCGGCCAAGAGACCCAGTACTTC,CASIRGWTSGQETQYF
14,TRBJ1-5,TRBD1,NA,TRBV2,TGTGCCAGCCGGGGACAGGGGTACAATCAGCCCCAGCATTTT,CASRGQGYNQPQHF
17,TRBJ1-5,TRBD1,NA,TRBV6-2/TRBV6-3,TGTGCCAGCAGTTACTCGAACGTCGGACAGGGCGGGCAGCCCCAGCATTTT,CASSYSNVGQGGQPQHF
16,TRBJ2-1,NA,NA,TRBV28,TGTGCCAGCAGAGTTCGGGGGTCTCTCTCCTACAATGAGCAGTTCTTC,CASRVRGSLSYNEQFF
14,TRBJ1-4,NA,NA,TRBV19,TGTGCCAGTAGTAGTCCTGGGGAGGTTGAAAAACTGTTTTTT,CASSSPGEVEKLFF
13,TRBJ1-1,NA,NA,TRBV5-1,TGCGCCAGCAGCCCCGACCCGGGCACTGAAGCTTTCTTT,CASSPDPGTEAFF
13,TRBJ1-5,NA,NA,TRBV19,TGTGCCAGTAGTATAGGAGGGAATCAGCCCCAGCATTTT,CASSIGGNQPQHF
16,TRBJ2-1,TRBD2,NA,TRBV10-3,TGTGCCATCAGTGCAACCGGGACTAGCGGGATTCTGGAGCAGTTCTTC,CAISATGTSGILEQFF
12,TRBJ1-1,TRBD1,NA,TRBV6-6,TGTGCCAGCATCCAGGGGGGAACTGAAGCTTTCTTT,CASIQGGTEAFF
13,TRBJ1-2,TRBD1,NA,TRBV12-3/TRBV12-4,TGTGCCAGCAGTCCGGACAGGGGGTATGGCTACACCTTC,CASSPDRGYGYTF
17,TRBJ1-3,TRBD1,NA,TRBV18,TGTGCCAGCTCGCGAACCGGGACAGGGGCTGCTGGAAACACCATATATTTT,CASSRTGTGAAGNTIYF
16,TRBJ2-3,TRBD1,NA,TRBV18,TGTGCCAGCTCACCACAGGGACAGGGGGTATCAGATACGCAGTATTTT,CASSPQGQGVSDTQYF
14,TRBJ2-7,NA,NA,TRBV27,TGTGCCAGCAGTTTAGGGCAGGCGCTCTACGAGCAGTACTTC,CASSLGQALYEQYF
14,TRBJ1-5,NA,few,TRBV11-2,TGTGCCAGCAGCTTAGACAGGGTGGGTCAGCCCCAGCATTTT,CASSLDRVGQPQHF
9,TRBJ1-1,NA,NA,TRBV5-1,TGCGCCAGCAGCCCTGAGGCTTTCTTT,CASSPEAFF
15,TRBJ2-7,TRBD1,NA,TRBV4-2,TGTGCCAGCAGCCAATGGGGACAGGGGGCATACGAGCAGTACTTC,CASSQWGQGAYEQYF
13,TRBJ1-2,NA,NA,TRBV19,TGTGCCAGTAGTATCTCCAGGGTAGGTGGCTACACCTTC,CASSISRVGGYTF
15,TRBJ2-7,TRBD2,NA,TRBV11-3,TGTGCCAGCAGCGTAGGACTAGCGGAGTCCTACGAGCAGTACTTC,CASSVGLAESYEQYF
15,TRBJ2-2,NA,once,TRBV6-5,TGTGCCAGCACCCGAGCGGTTCCGAACACCGGGGAGCTGTTTTTT,CASTRAVPNTGELFF